The text below deals with one T cell receptor beta chain. Its matching antigen is unknown. A read error may account for a junction end that differs from germline. The donors were all healthy and Caucasian. This CDR3 comprises 14 residues. Germline CDR1 reads LGHDT; CDR2 reads YNNKEL (reference sequence). The data originate from a study of identical twins. Broader study findings: Instead of following the same donors, the conclusions were based on cross-sectional statistical analysis. Invariant cells of the MAIT and iNKT types might have partly distorted the zero-insertion analyses.

It was template switching that added a universal primer site, and there were unique molecular identifiers on the cDNA. TCRdb processed the 5' RACE reads anew with MiXCR; each CDR3 protein has one entry. Among about 890,000 distinct CDR3 sequences listed, more than 9% were seen once. These sequences were also reported in another study, on yellow fever vaccine responses in identical twins.

Sequenced sample: PBMCs. The chain carries TRBV3-1 and TRBJ2-1; TRBD1 matches 10 bases. The TCR comes from a woman younger than 35 in good health. The chain's CDR3 is CATSQVRTGGEQFF. Here the CDR3 DNA reads TGTGCCACCAGCCAAGTCCGGACAGGGGGTGAGCAGTTCTTC.